There are many counts of the clone carrying this T cell receptor (beta chain). Its antigen is not identified. Time point specified: newly diagnosed GD, antithyroid drugs for less than 3 months. RNA from PBMCs was the source of the TCR library. A blood draw put about 9 milliliters of peripheral blood into EDTA tubes. The sample is drawn from a study of regulatory T cells in long-lasting Graves disease. For TCR beta, libraries came from iRepertoire HTBI primers and Arm-PCR of CDR3 regions. MiXCR was run by TCRdb on the multiplex PCR reads, yielding one entry per CDR3 protein. The table includes hundreds of thousands of distinct CDR3 sequences, 13% detected once. Study results and limitations: Samples came from peripheral blood alone, without thyroid tissue.

These data were also reused for a study on T cells in Graves' hyperthyroidism and ophthalmopathy.

This TCR derives from a man aged 30 to 39 with Graves disease. The material was peripheral blood mononuclear cells (PBMCs), obtained at new diagnosis, from a patient treated with antithyroid drugs.

The CDR3 protein is CASSVTGTGTGELFF. DNA of the CDR3: TGCGCCAGCAGTGTGACCGGGACAGGCACCGGGGAGCTGTTTTTT. The V gene is TRBV10-1, the J gene TRBJ2-2; 8 bases align to TRBD1. Germline trimming cut 4 bases from V and 4 bases from J; bases unmatched to any gene: 5. This CDR3 has 15 amino acids. Germline values: CDR1 WNHNN, CDR2 SYGVQD (reference sequence).